The T cell receptor (beta chain) under discussion was sequenced for a study of T cells in Graves' hyperthyroidism and ophthalmopathy. Authors of the study amplified TCR beta CDR3 regions from RNA transcripts. RT-PCR in the first round (using the HTBI primer set) targeted the TCR CDR3. TCRdb reanalysed the multiplex PCR reads using MiXCR and keeps one entry per CDR3 protein. The data contain approximately 300,000 distinct CDR3 sequences, over 15% of them singletons. Germline lookup yields CDR1 DFQATT and CDR2 SNEGSKA (reference sequence). V dropped 3 bases and J dropped 6 bases, with 15 bases sitting between them. The CDR3 has 14 amino acids. The study's findings and limits: Most clonotypes expanded in thyroid above 0.001 were likewise present in blood.

Calling Graves' hyperthyroidism stable meant ophthalmopathy did not progress within 18 months. Disease duration under 2 months; hyperthyroidism patients were aged 18 to 65. In its sample, this clonotype was seen a few times. Its antigen is still unknown. This chain links TRBV20-1 with TRBJ2-1, with D unclear. Sequenced input: blood. The source of this sequence is a man aged 25 to 40 with Graves' hyperthyroidism. The CDR3 DNA reads TGCAGTGCTAGTAAACTTGGGGTCGGCAATGAGCAGTTCTTC. It yields the protein CSASKLGVGNEQFF.